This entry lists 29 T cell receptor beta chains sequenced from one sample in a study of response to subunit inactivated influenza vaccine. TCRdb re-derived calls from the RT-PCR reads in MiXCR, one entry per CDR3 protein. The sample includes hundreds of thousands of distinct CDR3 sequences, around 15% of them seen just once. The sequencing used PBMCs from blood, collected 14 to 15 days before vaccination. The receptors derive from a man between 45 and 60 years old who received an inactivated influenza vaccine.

CDR3 region: CASRSTDYEQYF. In nucleotides, the CDR3 is TGTGCCAGCAGAAGTACAGATTACGAGCAGTACTTC. J is TRBJ2-7 and V is TRBV6-6; D call uncertain. Germline CDR1 and CDR2: MNHNY and SVGAGI (reference sequence). The CDR3 is 12 residues long. V was pared by 6 bases and J by 4 bases, with 10 bases between.

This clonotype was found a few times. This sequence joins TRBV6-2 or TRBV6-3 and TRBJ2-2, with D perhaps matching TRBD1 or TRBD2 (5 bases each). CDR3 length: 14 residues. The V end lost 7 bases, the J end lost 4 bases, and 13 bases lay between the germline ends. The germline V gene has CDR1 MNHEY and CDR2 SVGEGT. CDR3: CASTKGTFTGELFF. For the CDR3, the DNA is TGTGCCAGCACCAAAGGGACCTTCACCGGGGAGCTGTTTTTT.

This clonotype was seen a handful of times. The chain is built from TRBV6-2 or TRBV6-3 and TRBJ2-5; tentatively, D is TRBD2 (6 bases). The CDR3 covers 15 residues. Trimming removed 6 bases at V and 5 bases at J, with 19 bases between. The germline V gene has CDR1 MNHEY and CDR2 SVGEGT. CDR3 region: CASSQGGLPRETQYF. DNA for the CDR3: TGTGCCAGCAGCCAGGGAGGACTTCCCCGGGAGACCCAGTACTTC.

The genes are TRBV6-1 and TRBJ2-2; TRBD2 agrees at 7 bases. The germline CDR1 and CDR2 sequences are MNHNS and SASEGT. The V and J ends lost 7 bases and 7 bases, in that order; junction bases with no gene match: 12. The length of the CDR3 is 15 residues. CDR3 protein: CASNIWGGTYGELFF. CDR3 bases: TGTGCCAGCAACATCTGGGGGGGGACTTACGGGGAGCTGTTTTTT.

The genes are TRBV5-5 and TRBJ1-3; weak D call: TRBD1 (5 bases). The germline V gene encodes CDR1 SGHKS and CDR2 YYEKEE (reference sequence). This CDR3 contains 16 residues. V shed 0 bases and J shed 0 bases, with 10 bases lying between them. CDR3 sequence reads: CASSLATGFSGNTIYF. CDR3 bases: TGTGCCAGCAGCTTGGCCACAGGTTTCTCTGGAAACACCATATATTTT.

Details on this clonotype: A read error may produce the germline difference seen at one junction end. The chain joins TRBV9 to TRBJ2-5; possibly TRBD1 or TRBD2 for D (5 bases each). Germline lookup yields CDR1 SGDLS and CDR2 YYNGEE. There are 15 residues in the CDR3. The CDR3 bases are TGTGCCAGCAGCGTAAGGGACCGGCACGGGGAGATCCAGTACTTC. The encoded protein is CASSVRDRHGEIQYF.

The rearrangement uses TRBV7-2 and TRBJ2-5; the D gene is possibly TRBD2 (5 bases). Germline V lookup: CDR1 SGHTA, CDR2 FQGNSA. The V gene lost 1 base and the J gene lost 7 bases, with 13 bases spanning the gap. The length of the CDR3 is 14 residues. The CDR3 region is CASSLGAKRGTQYF. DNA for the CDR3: TGTGCCAGCAGCTTAGGAGCTAAACGGGGGACCCAGTACTTC.

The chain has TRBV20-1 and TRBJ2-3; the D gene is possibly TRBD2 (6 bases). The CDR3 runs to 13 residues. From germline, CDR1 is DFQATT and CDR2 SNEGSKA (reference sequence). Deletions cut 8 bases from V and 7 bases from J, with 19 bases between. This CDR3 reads CSKIPGLPNTQYF. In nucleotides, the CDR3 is TGCAGTAAAATACCGGGACTCCCGAATACGCAGTATTTT.

CDR3 residues: CASSQGTGENEKLFF. CDR3 in DNA: TGCGCCAGCAGCCAAGGGACAGGCGAGAATGAAAAACTGTTTTTT. The J gene is TRBJ1-4, the V gene TRBV4-3; 7 bases map to TRBD1. CDR3 length: 15 residues. V shed 1 base, J shed 5 bases, and the junction held 4 bases outside the gene matches. The germline CDR1 and CDR2 sequences are LGHNA and YSLEER.

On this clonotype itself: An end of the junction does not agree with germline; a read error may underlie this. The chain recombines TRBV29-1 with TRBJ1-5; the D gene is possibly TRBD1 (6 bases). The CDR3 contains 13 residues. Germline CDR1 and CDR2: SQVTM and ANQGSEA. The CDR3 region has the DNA TGCAGCGCGGCACAGGGTAGCAATCAGCCCCAGCTTTTT. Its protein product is CSAAQGSNQPQLF.

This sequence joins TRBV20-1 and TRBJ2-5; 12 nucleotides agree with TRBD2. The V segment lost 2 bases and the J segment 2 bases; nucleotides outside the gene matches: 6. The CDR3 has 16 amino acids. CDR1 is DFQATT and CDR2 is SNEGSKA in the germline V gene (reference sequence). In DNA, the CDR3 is TGCAGTGCTAGATCCCCTACTAGCGGGGGGCAAGAGACCCAGTACTTC. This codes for CSARSPTSGGQETQYF.

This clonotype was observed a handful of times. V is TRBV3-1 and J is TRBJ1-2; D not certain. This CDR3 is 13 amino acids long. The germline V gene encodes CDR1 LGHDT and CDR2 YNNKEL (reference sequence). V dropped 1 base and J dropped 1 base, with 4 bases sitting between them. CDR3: CASSQGFNYGYTF. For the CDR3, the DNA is TGTGCCAGCAGCCAAGGGTTTAACTATGGCTACACCTTC.

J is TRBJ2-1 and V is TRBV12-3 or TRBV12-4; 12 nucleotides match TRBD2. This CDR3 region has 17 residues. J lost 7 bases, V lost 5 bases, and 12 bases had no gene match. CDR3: CASSQRTTSGRSNEQFF. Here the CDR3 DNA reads TGTGCCAGCAGTCAGAGAACTACTAGCGGGAGGTCAAATGAGCAGTTCTTC.

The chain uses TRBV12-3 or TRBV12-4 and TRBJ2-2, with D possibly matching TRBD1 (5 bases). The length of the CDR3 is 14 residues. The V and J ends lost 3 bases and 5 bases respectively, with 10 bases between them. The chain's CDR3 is CASSFGARTGELFF. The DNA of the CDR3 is TGTGCCAGCAGTTTTGGGGCTCGGACCGGGGAGCTGTTTTTT.

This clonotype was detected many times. This chain's CDR3 is CASSLVQATNEKLFF. As DNA, the CDR3 is TGCGCCAGCAGCTTGGTCCAGGCCACTAATGAAAAACTGTTTTTT. The V call is TRBV5-1, the J call TRBJ1-4; D remains unclear. Trimming pared 0 bases from V and 2 bases from J, leaving 8 bases between. The CDR3 extends over 15 amino acids. Germline values: CDR1 SGHRS, CDR2 YFSETQ.

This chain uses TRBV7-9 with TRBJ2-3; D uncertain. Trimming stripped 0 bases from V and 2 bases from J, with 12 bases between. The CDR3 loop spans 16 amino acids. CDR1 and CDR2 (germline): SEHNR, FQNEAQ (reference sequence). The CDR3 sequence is CASSLAGRTFTDTQYF. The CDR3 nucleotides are TGTGCCAGCAGCTTAGCCGGCAGGACCTTCACAGATACGCAGTATTTT.

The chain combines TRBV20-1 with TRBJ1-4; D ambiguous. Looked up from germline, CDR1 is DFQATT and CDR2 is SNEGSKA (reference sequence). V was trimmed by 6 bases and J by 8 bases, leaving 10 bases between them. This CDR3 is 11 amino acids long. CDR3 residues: CSAPTREKLFF. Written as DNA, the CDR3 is TGCAGTGCCCCGACGAGGGAAAAACTGTTTTTT.

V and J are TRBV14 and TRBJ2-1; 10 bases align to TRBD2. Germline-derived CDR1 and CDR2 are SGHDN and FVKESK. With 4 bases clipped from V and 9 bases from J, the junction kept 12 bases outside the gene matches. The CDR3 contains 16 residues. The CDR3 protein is CASSPPTSGVPPEQFF. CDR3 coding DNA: TGTGCCAGCAGCCCGCCAACTAGCGGGGTTCCCCCTGAGCAGTTCTTC.

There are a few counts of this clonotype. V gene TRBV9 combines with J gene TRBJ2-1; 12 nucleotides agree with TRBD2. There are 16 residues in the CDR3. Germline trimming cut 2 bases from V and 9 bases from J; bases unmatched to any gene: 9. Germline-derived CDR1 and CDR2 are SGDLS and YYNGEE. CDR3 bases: TGTGCCAGCAGCGTCTCAACTAGCGGGAGGTCTGGTGAGCAGTTCTTC. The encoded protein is CASSVSTSGRSGEQFF.

The CDR3 region has the DNA TGTGCCAGCAGTCTTACAGGGGGCGCGGGGGAGACCCAGTACTTC. Protein: CASSLTGGAGETQYF. The chain links TRBV12-3 or TRBV12-4 to TRBJ2-5; 9 nucleotides line up with TRBD1. J was trimmed by 5 bases and V by 5 bases; bases with no gene match: 9. The CDR3 sequence is 15 residues long.

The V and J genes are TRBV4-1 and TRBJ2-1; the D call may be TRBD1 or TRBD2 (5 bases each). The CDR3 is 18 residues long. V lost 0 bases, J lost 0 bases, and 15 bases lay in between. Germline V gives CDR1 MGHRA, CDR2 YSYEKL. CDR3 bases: TGCGCCAGCAGCCAAGATTTGTTGAGGGGCAGCTCCTACAATGAGCAGTTCTTC. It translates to CASSQDLLRGSSYNEQFF.

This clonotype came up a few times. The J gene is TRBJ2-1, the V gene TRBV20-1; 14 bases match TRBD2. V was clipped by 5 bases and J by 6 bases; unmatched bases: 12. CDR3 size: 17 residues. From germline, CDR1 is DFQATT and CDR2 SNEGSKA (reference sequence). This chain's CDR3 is CSAPPGLAGDRGNEQFF. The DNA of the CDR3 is TGCAGTGCTCCCCCGGGACTAGCGGGAGATCGGGGCAATGAGCAGTTCTTC.

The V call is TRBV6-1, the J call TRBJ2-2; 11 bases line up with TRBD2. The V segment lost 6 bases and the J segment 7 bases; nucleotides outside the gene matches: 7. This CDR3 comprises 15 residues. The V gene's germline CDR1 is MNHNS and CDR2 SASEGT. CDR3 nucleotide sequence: TGTGCCAGCAGGCCGACTAGCGGGATAGTCGGGGAGCTGTTTTTT. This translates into CASRPTSGIVGELFF.

The CDR3 nucleotides are TGTGCCAGCAGCCACCCCTGGGCCGGAGTCTCTTCCTACGAGCAGTACTTC. This sequence encodes CASSHPWAGVSSYEQYF. The chain joins TRBV7-2 to TRBJ2-7; D is unresolved. V lost 5 bases, J lost 1 base, and 21 bases lay in between. The CDR3 is made up of 17 amino acids. CDR1 SGHTA and CDR2 FQGNSA come from the germline V gene.

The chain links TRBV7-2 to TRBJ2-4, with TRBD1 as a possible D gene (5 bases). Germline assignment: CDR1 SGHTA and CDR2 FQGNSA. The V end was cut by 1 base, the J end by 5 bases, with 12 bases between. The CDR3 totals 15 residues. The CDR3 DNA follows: TGTGCCAGCAGCTTAGGTACAGGCTCCCAAAACATTCAGTACTTC. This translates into CASSLGTGSQNIQYF.

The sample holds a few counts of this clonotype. CDR3 sequence (DNA): TGTGCCAGCTCACCTTTTAGAATCTACGAGCAGTACTTC. Its translation: CASSPFRIYEQYF. The chain couples TRBV18 to TRBJ2-7; no clear D gene. Trimming cost V 3 bases and J 3 bases, with 9 bases left between them. CDR3 length: 13 amino acids. CDR1 is KGHSH, CDR2 LQKENI, per germline.

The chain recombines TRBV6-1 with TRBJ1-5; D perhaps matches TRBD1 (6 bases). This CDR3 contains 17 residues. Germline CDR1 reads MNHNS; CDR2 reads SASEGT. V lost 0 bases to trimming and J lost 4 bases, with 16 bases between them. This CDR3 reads CASSEAPTGNWNQPQHF. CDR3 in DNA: TGTGCCAGCAGTGAAGCCCCAACAGGGAATTGGAATCAGCCCCAGCATTTT.

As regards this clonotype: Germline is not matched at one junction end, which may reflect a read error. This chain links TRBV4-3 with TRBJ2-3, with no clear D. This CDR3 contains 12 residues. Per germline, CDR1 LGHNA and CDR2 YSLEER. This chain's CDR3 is CASSISRDTQYF. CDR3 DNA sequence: TGCGCCAGCAGCATAAGCAGAGATACGCAGTATTTT.

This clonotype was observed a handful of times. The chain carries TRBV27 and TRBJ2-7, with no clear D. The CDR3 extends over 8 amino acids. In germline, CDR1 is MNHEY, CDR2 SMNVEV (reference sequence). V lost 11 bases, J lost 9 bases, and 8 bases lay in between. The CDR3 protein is CALATQYF. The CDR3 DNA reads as TGTGCCCTTGCAACGCAGTACTTC.